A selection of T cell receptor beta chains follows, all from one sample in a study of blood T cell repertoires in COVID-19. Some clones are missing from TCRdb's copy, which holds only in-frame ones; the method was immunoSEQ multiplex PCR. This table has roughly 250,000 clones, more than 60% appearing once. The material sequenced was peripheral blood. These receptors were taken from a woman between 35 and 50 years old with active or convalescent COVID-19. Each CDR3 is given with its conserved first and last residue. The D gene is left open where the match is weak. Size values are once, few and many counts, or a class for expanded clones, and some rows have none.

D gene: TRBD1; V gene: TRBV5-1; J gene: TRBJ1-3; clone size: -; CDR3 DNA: TGCGCCAGCAGCGAACAGGGGGCCTCTGGAAACACCATATATTTT; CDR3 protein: CASSEQGASGNTIYF
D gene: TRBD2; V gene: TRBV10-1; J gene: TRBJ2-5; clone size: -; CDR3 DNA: TGCGCCAGCAGTGAGGCGAGGGAGGGACCAGAGACCCAGTACTTC; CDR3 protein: CASSEAREGPETQYF
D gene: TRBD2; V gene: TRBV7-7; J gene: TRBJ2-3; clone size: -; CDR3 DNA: TGTGCTAGCAGCCCGGTAGCGGGGGGGCGGGCAGATACGCAGTATTTT; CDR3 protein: CASSPVAGGRADTQYF
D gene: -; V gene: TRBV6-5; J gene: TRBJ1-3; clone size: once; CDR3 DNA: TGTGCCAGCAGTTACTCGACAGATTCTGGAAACACCATATATTTT; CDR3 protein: CASSYSTDSGNTIYF
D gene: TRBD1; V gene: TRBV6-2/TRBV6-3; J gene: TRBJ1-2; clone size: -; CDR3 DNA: TGTGCCAGCAGTTACGGGACAGGGAGCTATGGCTACACCTTC; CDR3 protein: CASSYGTGSYGYTF
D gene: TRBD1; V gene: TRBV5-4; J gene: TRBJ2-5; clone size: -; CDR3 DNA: TGTGCCAGCAGCTTTGACAGGGGATTCCAAGAGACCCAGTACTTC; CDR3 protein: CASSFDRGFQETQYF
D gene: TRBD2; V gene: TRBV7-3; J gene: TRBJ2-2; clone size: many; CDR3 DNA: TGTGCCAGCAGCTTAGGACTAGCGGGGGGCACCGGGGAGCTGTTTTTT; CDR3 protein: CASSLGLAGGTGELFF
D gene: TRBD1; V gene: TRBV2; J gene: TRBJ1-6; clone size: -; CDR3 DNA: TGTGCCAGCAGTGAAACAGGGGTCGCCTCACCCCTCCACTTT; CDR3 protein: CASSETGVASPLHF
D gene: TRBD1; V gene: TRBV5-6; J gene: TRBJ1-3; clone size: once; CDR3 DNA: TGTGCCAGCAGCTTGGTGGGACAGGGAAACACCATATATTTT; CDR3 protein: CASSLVGQGNTIYF
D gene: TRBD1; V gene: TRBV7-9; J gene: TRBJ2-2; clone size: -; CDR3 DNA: TGTGCCAGCAGCCCCGGGACAGGGTGGACGAACACCGGGGAGCTGTTTTTT; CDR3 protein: CASSPGTGWTNTGELFF
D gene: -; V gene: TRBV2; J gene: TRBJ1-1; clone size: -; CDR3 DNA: TGTGCCAGCAGTGAAAACAGGAACACTGAAGCTTTCTTT; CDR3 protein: CASSENRNTEAFF
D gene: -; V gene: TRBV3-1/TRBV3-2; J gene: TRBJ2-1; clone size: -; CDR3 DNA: TGTGCCAGCAGCCAGAGCTCCTACAATGAGCAGTTCTTC; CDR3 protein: CASSQSSYNEQFF
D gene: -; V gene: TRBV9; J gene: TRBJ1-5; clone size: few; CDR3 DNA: TGTGCCAGCAGCGTAGGAGGGCTTGGCAATCAGCCCCAGCATTTT; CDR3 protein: CASSVGGLGNQPQHF
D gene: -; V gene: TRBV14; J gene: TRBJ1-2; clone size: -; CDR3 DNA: TGTGCCAGCAGCCCGCGGGGGGACGGGAGTGGCTACACCTTC; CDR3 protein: CASSPRGDGSGYTF
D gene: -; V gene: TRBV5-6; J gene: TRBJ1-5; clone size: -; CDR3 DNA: TGTGCCAGCAGCCTATCCCTTAGCAATCAGCCCCAGCATTTT; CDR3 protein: CASSLSLSNQPQHF
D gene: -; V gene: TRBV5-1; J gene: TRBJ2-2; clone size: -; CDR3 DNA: TGCGCCAGCGGCCCCCCTTATGGGCGTAACACCGGGGAGCTGTTTTTT; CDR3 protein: CASGPPYGRNTGELFF
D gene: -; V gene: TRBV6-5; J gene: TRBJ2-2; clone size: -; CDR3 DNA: TGTGCCAGCAGTTACCCCTACACCGGGGAGCTGTTTTTT; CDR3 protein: CASSYPYTGELFF
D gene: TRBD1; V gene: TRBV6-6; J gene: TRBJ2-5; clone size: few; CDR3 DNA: TGTGCCAGCAGCCCACTGTTGGGGACAGCCCAAGAGACCCAGTACTTC; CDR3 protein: CASSPLLGTAQETQYF
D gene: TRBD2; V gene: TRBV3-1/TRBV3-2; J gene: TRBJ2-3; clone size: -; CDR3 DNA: TGTGCCAGCAGCCAAGAACTAGCGTATACGCAGTATTTT; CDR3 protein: CASSQELAYTQYF
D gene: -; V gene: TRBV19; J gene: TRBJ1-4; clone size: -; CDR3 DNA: TGTGCCAGTAGTATTGGAGCAACTAATGAAAAACTGTTTTTT; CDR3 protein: CASSIGATNEKLFF
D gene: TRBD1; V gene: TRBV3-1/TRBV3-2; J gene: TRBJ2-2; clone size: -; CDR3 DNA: TGTGCCAGCAGTTGGGACAGGGGAACCGGGGAGCTGTTTTTT; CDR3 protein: CASSWDRGTGELFF
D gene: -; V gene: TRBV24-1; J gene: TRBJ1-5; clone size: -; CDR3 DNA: TGTGCCACCAGTGAGTCTCAGGGGTACGACAATCAGCCCCAGCATTTT; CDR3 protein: CATSESQGYDNQPQHF
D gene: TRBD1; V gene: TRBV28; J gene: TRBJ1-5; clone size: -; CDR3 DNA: TGTGCCAGCAGTTCTGTGGGGGGACAGGGGACGGGTCAGCCCCAGCATTTT; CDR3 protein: CASSSVGGQGTGQPQHF
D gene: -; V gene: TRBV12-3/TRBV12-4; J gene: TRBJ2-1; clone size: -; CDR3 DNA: TGTGCCAGCACCACGAGCTCCTACAATGAGCAGTTCTTC; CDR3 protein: CASTTSSYNEQFF
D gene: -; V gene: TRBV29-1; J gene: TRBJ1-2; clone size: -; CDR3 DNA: TGCAGCGTTGAATTCCCGGTTAACTATGGCTACACCTTC; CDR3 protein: CSVEFPVNYGYTF
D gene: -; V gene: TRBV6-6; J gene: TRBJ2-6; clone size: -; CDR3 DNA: TGTGCCAGCAGTGCGCAATCAGGGCCTGGGGCCAACGTCCTGACTTTC; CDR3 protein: CASSAQSGPGANVLTF
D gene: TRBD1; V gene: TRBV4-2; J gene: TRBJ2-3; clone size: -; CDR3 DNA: TGTGCCAGCAGCCACAGGACAGGGAGCACAGATACGCAGTATTTT; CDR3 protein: CASSHRTGSTDTQYF
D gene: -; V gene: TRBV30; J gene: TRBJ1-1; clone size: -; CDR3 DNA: TGTGCCTGGAGATCCGAGAGGCGGGGGACTGAAGCTTTCTTT; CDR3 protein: CAWRSERRGTEAFF
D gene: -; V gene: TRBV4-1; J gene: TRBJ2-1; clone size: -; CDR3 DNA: TGCGCCAGCAGGAGGGAGAGGGTTAATGAGCAGTTCTTC; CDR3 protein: CASRRERVNEQFF
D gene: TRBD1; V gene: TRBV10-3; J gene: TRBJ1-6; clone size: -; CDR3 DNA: TGTGCCATCAGTGGCCGGACAGGGGAGGAGTCACCCCTCCACTTT; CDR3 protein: CAISGRTGEESPLHF
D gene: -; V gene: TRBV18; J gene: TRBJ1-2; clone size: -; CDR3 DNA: TGTGCCAGCTCACCACGAGGGAACTATGGCTACACCTTC; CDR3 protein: CASSPRGNYGYTF
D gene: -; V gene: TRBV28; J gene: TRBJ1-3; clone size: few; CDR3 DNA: TGTGCCAGCAACCCAGGGGACACCCTTGGAAACACCATATATTTT; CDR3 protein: CASNPGDTLGNTIYF
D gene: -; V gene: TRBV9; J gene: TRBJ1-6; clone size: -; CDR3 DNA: TGTGCCAGCAGCGTAAAAGGGGCGCGAAATTCACCCCTCCACTTT; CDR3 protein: CASSVKGARNSPLHF
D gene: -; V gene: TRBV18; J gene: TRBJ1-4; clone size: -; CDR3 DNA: TGTGCCAGCTCACCGGTACAGGGATTCACAATGGAAAAACTGTTTTTT; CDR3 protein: CASSPVQGFTMEKLFF
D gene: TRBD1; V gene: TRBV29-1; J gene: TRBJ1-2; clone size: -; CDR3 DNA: TGCAGCGTAGGGAGTGGACAGGGGGCGGGAGGCTACACCTTC; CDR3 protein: CSVGSGQGAGGYTF
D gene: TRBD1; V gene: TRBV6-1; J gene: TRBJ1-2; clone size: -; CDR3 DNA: TGTGCCAGCAGTGACCCGACAGGGGGCTACACCTTC; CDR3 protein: CASSDPTGGYTF
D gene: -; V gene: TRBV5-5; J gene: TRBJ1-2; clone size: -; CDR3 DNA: TGTGCCAGCAGCCCCGCAGGGGCGGATGGCTACACCTTC; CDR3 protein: CASSPAGADGYTF
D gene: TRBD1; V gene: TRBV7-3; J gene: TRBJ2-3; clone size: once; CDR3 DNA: TGTGCCAGCAGCTTAAGACAGGGGGGCACAGATACGCAGTATTTT; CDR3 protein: CASSLRQGGTDTQYF
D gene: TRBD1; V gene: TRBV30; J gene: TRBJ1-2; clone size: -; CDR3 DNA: TGTGCCTGGATTACCGACAGGGGCTATGGCTACACCTTC; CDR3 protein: CAWITDRGYGYTF
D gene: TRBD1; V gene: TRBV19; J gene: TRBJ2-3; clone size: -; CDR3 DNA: TGTGCCAGTAGTACCGGGACAGGGTCTACAGATACGCAGTATTTT; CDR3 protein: CASSTGTGSTDTQYF
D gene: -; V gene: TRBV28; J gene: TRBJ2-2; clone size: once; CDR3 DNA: TGTGCCAGCAGCACACCATCCCCCGGGGAGCTGTTTTTT; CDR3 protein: CASSTPSPGELFF
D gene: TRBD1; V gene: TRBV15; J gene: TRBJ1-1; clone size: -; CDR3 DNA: TGTGCCACCAGCACCAGGGGGCCAGGCACTGAAGCTTTCTTT; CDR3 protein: CATSTRGPGTEAFF
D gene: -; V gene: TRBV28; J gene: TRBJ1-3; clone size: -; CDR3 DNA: TGTGCCAGCAGTGAGAGCCGCGGGGACGGGGGAAACACCATATATTTT; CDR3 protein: CASSESRGDGGNTIYF
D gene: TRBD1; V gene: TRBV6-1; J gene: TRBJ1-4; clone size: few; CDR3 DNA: TGTGCCAGCAGTGAATGGCGGGGACAGGGCGAGAAACTGTTTTTT; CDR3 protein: CASSEWRGQGEKLFF
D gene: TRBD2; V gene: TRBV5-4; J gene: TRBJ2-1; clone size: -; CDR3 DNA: TGTGCCAGCAGCTTGGCGGGGAGCGGGGTATACAATGAGCAGTTCTTC; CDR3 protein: CASSLAGSGVYNEQFF
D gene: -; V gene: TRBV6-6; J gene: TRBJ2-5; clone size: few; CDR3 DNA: TGTGCCAGCACCGCCCGGGACATCCAAGAGACCCAGTACTTC; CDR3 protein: CASTARDIQETQYF
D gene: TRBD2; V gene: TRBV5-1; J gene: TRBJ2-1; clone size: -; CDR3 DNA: TGCGCCAGCAGCTCTCTTAGCGGGGGGGCTCGGTACAATGAGCAGTTCTTC; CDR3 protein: CASSSLSGGARYNEQFF
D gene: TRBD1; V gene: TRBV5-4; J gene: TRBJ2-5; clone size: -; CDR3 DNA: TGTGCCAGCAGCCTTGGACAGGTTGAGACCCAGTACTTC; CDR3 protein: CASSLGQVETQYF
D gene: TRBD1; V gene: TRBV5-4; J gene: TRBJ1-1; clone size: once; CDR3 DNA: TGTGCCAGCATTAGAAGGGAAGGGGGCGGGTCTGAAGCTTTCTTT; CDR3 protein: CASIRREGGGSEAFF